The next 27 T cell receptor beta chains were all read from a single sample in a study of cytomegalovirus exposure and HLA in healthy donors. The PCR contained 60 Vbeta and 13 Jbeta primers. TCRdb's copy holds only in-frame clones and misses some; the assay was immunoSEQ multiplex PCR. The sample includes about 170,000 clones, roughly 72% of them seen just once. Input material: PBMCs. The receptors were gathered from a woman aged 25 to 39 in good health and CMV-seropositive.

The CDR3 DNA sequence: TGCAGCGTTGATGGGGGGTATCGGAGCACAGATACGCAGTATTTT. Protein: CSVDGGYRSTDTQYF. J is TRBJ2-3 and V is TRBV29-1; a possible D gene is TRBD2 (6 bases). This CDR3 comprises 15 residues. Germline assignment: CDR1 SQVTM and CDR2 ANQGSEA. The germline V and J ends were trimmed by 3 bases and 0 bases, with 13 bases remaining between them.

V is TRBV10-3 and J is TRBJ1-2; tentative D call: TRBD1 (5 bases). Trimming took off 11 bases at V and 7 bases at J, with 20 bases between the two ends. This CDR3 region has 13 residues. Germline CDR1 is ENHRY and CDR2 is SYGVKD. The chain's CDR3 is CAGWGGVVGGYTF. CDR3 DNA: TGTGCCGGCTGGGGGGGGGTTGTAGGTGGCTACACCTTC.

CDR3 DNA sequence: TGCGCCAGCAGCGATGGACTAGCGGGCCACTTCTACGAGCAGTACTTC. This sequence encodes CASSDGLAGHFYEQYF. The genes are TRBV5-1 and TRBJ2-7; 11 bases match TRBD2. The ends lost 4 bases at V and 3 bases at J; junction bases unmatched: 9. The CDR3 is 16 residues long. CDR1 is SGHRS and CDR2 is YFSETQ in the germline V gene.

This clone was seen only once. The J gene is TRBJ2-7, the V gene TRBV14, with 9 positions matching TRBD1. The CDR3 covers 17 residues. Germline values: CDR1 SGHDN, CDR2 FVKESK. After removal of 1 base from V and 1 base from J, the junction contained 8 bases not matched to a gene. The CDR3 spells CASSQGQWGTGSYEQYF. Here the CDR3 DNA reads TGTGCCAGCAGCCAAGGCCAATGGGGGACAGGGTCCTACGAGCAGTACTTC.

The chain uses TRBV5-1 and TRBJ2-1; D remains ambiguous. The CDR3 has 16 residues. The V gene's germline CDR1 is SGHRS and CDR2 YFSETQ. The ends were cut back, 4 bases at V and 7 bases at J, with 21 bases in the middle. The CDR3, as DNA: TGCGCCAGCAGCAGTATAGACCCCCGGCTCGGGAATGAGCAGTTCTTC. It translates to CASSSIDPRLGNEQFF. Variable domain in full (rest from reference TRBV5-1 and TRBJ2-1): KAGVTQTPRYLIKTRGQQVTLSCSPISGHRSVSWYQQTPGQGLQFLFEYFSETQRNKGNFPGRFSGRQFSNSRSEMNVSTLELGDSALYLCASSSIDPRLGNEQFFGPGTRLTVL.

V gene TRBV5-1 combines with J gene TRBJ1-2; 8 positions agree with TRBD1. The CDR3 has 14 amino acids. The trim removed 0 bases at V and 6 bases at J, leaving 4 bases unmatched. CDR1 and CDR2 (germline): SGHRS, YFSETQ. In DNA, the CDR3 is TGCGCCAGCAGCTTGGAGGGACAGGCAGATGGCTACACCTTC. Translation: CASSLEGQADGYTF.

This clone was picked up one time. This rearrangement joins TRBV29-1 to TRBJ1-2; D may be TRBD1 (5 bases). The germline gives CDR1 SQVTM, CDR2 ANQGSEA. Trimming left V 6 bases short and J 8 bases short, with 19 bases between. This CDR3 spans 13 amino acids. In nucleotides, the CDR3 is TGCAGCGTCTCCCAATTGGGGGGGAAAGGCTACACCTTC. Amino acid sequence: CSVSQLGGKGYTF.

Written as DNA, the CDR3 is TGCGCCAGCACGGGAGTGGGCACAGATACGCAGTATTTT. This translates into CASTGVGTDTQYF. The chain combines TRBV5-1 with TRBJ2-3; D is possibly TRBD2 (6 bases). This CDR3 spans 13 amino acids. The germline CDR1 and CDR2 sequences are SGHRS and YFSETQ. Trimming removed 6 bases from V and 1 base from J, with 9 bases in between. Supplemented by reference TRBV5-1 and TRBJ2-3, the full variable domain reads KAGVTQTPRYLIKTRGQQVTLSCSPISGHRSVSWYQQTPGQGLQFLFEYFSETQRNKGNFPGRFSGRQFSNSRSEMNVSTLELGDSALYLCASTGVGTDTQYFGPGTRLTVL.

This clone was seen only once. The chain links TRBV9 to TRBJ2-3, with 11 bases matching TRBD2. The germline CDR1 and CDR2 sequences are SGDLS and YYNGEE. There are 15 residues in the CDR3. V lost 6 bases and J lost 4; bases outside the gene matches: 7. The CDR3 loop is CASTLAGGLPDTQYF. CDR3 bases: TGTGCCAGCACTCTAGCGGGGGGATTACCAGATACGCAGTATTTT.

This chain joins TRBV29-1 and TRBJ2-7; tentatively, D is TRBD1 (8 bases). Germline CDR1 is SQVTM and CDR2 is ANQGSEA. The V and J ends lost 6 bases and 5 bases respectively, with 14 bases between them. The CDR3 totals 12 residues. The CDR3 is CSVGQGGNEQYF. For the CDR3, the DNA is TGCAGCGTCGGACAGGGAGGGAACGAGCAGTACTTC.

The chain recombines TRBV18 with TRBJ2-1; D call uncertain. V shed 2 bases and J shed 4 bases, with 6 bases lying between them. CDR1 is KGHSH and CDR2 is LQKENI in the germline V gene. CDR3 length equals 13 residues. CDR3 DNA: TGTGCCAGCTCACCAGAGATGTACAATGAGCAGTTCTTC. Translating it yields CASSPEMYNEQFF.

The chain recombines TRBV6-5 with TRBJ2-1, with 7 bases identical to TRBD2. Germline V CDR1 and CDR2: MNHEY, SVGAGI. V trimming: 4 bases; J trimming: 2 bases; junction bases outside the gene matches: 5. The CDR3 length is 15 residues. CDR3 nucleotide sequence: TGTGCCAGCAGTTCAGCGGGACCCACCTACAATGAGCAGTTCTTC. Its protein product is CASSSAGPTYNEQFF.

This clone occurred a few times. The chain combines TRBV6-6 with TRBJ1-1; D not certain. V was cut by 7 bases and J by 4 bases, with 13 bases left in between. The CDR3 has 13 amino acids. Germline lookup yields CDR1 MNHNY and CDR2 SVGAGI (reference sequence). CDR3 coding DNA: TGTGCCAGCACCCTACACGGAGGCACTGAAGCTTTCTTT. The encoded protein is CASTLHGGTEAFF.

A few counts support this clone. The genes are TRBV10-3 and TRBJ1-2, with D perhaps matching TRBD1 (6 bases). V was cut by 8 bases and J by 3 bases, with 16 bases left in between. Germline V gene lookup returns CDR1 ENHRY and CDR2 SYGVKD. This CDR3 is 14 amino acids long. The CDR3 DNA is TGTGCCATCGGGGATGGACAGAACGACTATGGCTACACCTTC. Translating it yields CAIGDGQNDYGYTF.

J is TRBJ2-7 and V is TRBV13; TRBD2 agrees at 12 bases. The CDR3 consists of 16 residues. Germline-derived CDR1 and CDR2 are PRHDT and FYEKMQ (reference sequence). The junction had 2 bases not matched to a gene; V was cut back by 0 bases and J by 2 bases. The CDR3 loop is CASSLGLAGGPYEQYF. For the CDR3, the DNA is TGTGCCAGCAGCTTAGGTCTAGCGGGAGGGCCCTACGAGCAGTACTTC.

V usage is TRBV6-4 and J usage is TRBJ2-3; TRBD1 matches at 8 bases. The CDR3 is 16 residues long. The trim removed 6 bases at V and 4 bases at J, leaving 12 bases unmatched. Germline V gives CDR1 MRHNA, CDR2 SNTAGT. This CDR3 is CASRTSGTGGADTQYF. The CDR3 bases are TGTGCCAGCAGGACGTCCGGGACAGGAGGCGCAGATACGCAGTATTTT.

The sample holds one count of this clone. The chain uses TRBV15 and TRBJ2-7; 8 bases map to TRBD2. Germline lookup yields CDR1 LNHNV and CDR2 YYDKDF (reference sequence). This CDR3 has 15 amino acids. Losses at the gene ends were 1 base for V and 1 base for J; bases not matched to a gene: 3. CDR3 sequence reads: CATSRGGLVSYEQYF. DNA for the CDR3: TGTGCCACCAGCAGAGGGGGACTAGTATCCTACGAGCAGTACTTC.

The chain uses TRBV4-3 and TRBJ2-7, with D possibly matching TRBD2 (7 bases). V was cut by 3 bases and J by 3 bases, with 18 bases left in between. This CDR3 is 16 amino acids long. The germline V gene encodes CDR1 LGHNA and CDR2 YSLEER. CDR3 DNA: TGCGCCAGCAGCCAGGGCGGAGGGGGGGCCATCTACGAGCAGTACTTC. Translating gives CASSQGGGGAIYEQYF.

This chain joins TRBV10-1 and TRBJ2-5; the match to TRBD2 covers 11 bases. V dropped 3 bases and J dropped 1; count of bases not matched to a gene: 4. This CDR3 region has 16 residues. Germline V gene data show CDR1 as WNHNN and CDR2 as SYGVQD (reference sequence). The CDR3 nucleotides are TGCGCCAGCAGTGATGTGGGACTAGCGGCCCAAGAGACCCAGTACTTC. Translating it yields CASSDVGLAAQETQYF.

This clone was detected once. The rearrangement uses TRBV28 and TRBJ2-5; 11 positions agree with TRBD2. The germline gives CDR1 MDHEN, CDR2 SYDVKM. Unmatched junction bases numbered 4, after V lost 10 bases and J lost 0 bases. The CDR3 spans 14 residues. In nucleotides, the CDR3 is TGTGCCATCAGACTAGCGGGGTACCAAGAGACCCAGTACTTC. Residues: CAIRLAGYQETQYF.

The rearrangement joins TRBV19 to TRBJ1-1; a possible D gene is TRBD1 (5 bases). The germline gives CDR1 LNHDA, CDR2 SQIVND (reference sequence). The CDR3 is 14 amino acids. The V gene lost 7 bases and the J gene lost 6 bases, with 18 bases spanning the gap. For the CDR3, the DNA is TGTGCCAGTACCCTTCGGGGGGGGGTTGCTGAAGCTTTCTTT. It specifies CASTLRGGVAEAFF.

The genes are TRBV10-3 and TRBJ1-5; possibly TRBD1 for D (6 bases). Germline V gives CDR1 ENHRY, CDR2 SYGVKD. V gave up 6 bases and J gave up 2 bases, with 14 bases separating them. The CDR3 loop spans 15 amino acids. The CDR3 loop reads CAISREQGGNQPQHF. In DNA, the CDR3 is TGTGCCATCAGCCGCGAACAGGGTGGCAATCAGCCCCAGCATTTT.

This chain uses TRBV5-1 with TRBJ2-7, with 10 bases identical to TRBD2. Germline V gene lookup returns CDR1 SGHRS and CDR2 YFSETQ. J was trimmed by 3 bases and V by 3 bases; bases with no gene match: 6. This CDR3 has 15 residues. The CDR3 region is CASSSSSGGDYEQYF. The CDR3 DNA reads as TGCGCCAGCAGCTCATCTAGCGGGGGCGACTACGAGCAGTACTTC.

This clone was observed a single time. As DNA, the CDR3 is TGTGCCAGCAGCTCCGCTCCCCGGGGTGAAGCTTTCTTT. Protein: CASSSAPRGEAFF. The chain employs TRBV7-2 and TRBJ1-1; D remains unclear. V shed 4 bases and J shed 7 bases, with 13 bases lying between them. The germline V gene has CDR1 SGHTA and CDR2 FQGNSA. The CDR3 is made up of 13 amino acids.

This rearrangement joins TRBV6-5 to TRBJ1-4; TRBD1 matches at 9 bases. Germline-derived CDR1 and CDR2 are MNHEY and SVGAGI. J lost 7 bases, V lost 4 bases, and 10 bases had no gene match. The length of the CDR3 is 16 residues. This CDR3 is CASSSTGTGISEKLFF. CDR3 DNA sequence: TGTGCCAGCAGTTCAACCGGGACAGGGATCAGTGAAAAACTGTTTTTT.

This chain uses TRBV6-1 with TRBJ1-5, with TRBD1 identical over 8 bases. CDR1 is MNHNS and CDR2 is SASEGT in the germline V gene. The CDR3 runs to 22 residues. With 0 bases clipped from V and 3 bases from J, the junction kept 22 bases outside the gene matches. The CDR3 spells CASSEALLPPFSGQGTNQPQHF. CDR3 coding DNA: TGTGCCAGCAGTGAAGCGCTTCTACCCCCTTTTTCAGGACAGGGTACCAATCAGCCCCAGCATTTT.

The chain employs TRBV15 and TRBJ2-1; the D gene is possibly TRBD2 (6 bases). V was shortened by 0 bases and J by 12 bases, with 18 bases between the two germline ends. Germline V gives CDR1 LNHNV, CDR2 YYDKDF (reference sequence). The CDR3 totals 15 residues. As DNA, the CDR3 is TGTGCCACCAGCAGAGATTGGGGGGTGGGGGAGAGGCAGTTCTTC. Amino acids: CATSRDWGVGERQFF.